The 8 T cell receptor beta chains listed next were all sequenced from one sample in a study of regulatory T cells in long-lasting Graves disease. Stated time point: newly diagnosed GD, antithyroid drugs for less than 3 months. PBMC-derived RNA was used for the TCR library. Library construction for TCR beta used iRepertoire HTBI primers and Arm-PCR of CDR3 regions. TCRdb redid the calling of the multiplex PCR reads with MiXCR, one entry per CDR3 protein. Of roughly 250,000 distinct CDR3 sequences in the sample, 18% were seen once. Separately, the same data were catalogued under a study of T cells in Graves' hyperthyroidism and ophthalmopathy.

Sample: peripheral blood mononuclear cells (PBMCs), taken at new diagnosis, from a patient treated with antithyroid drugs. The receptors come from a woman between 25 and 40 years old with Graves disease.

This clonotype has at least ten counts. The chain uses TRBV5-5 and TRBJ2-7; weak D call: TRBD2 (5 bases). Between the trimmed V and J ends, which lost 0 bases and 4 bases, there was a span of 17 bases. The CDR3 runs 16 residues. Germline CDR1 and CDR2: SGHKS and YYEKEE (reference sequence). CDR3 amino acids: CASSLAPAAIVYEQYF. The DNA for the CDR3 is TGTGCCAGCAGCTTGGCCCCAGCGGCAATCGTGTACGAGCAGTACTTC.

This clonotype was detected a few times. The chain carries TRBV9 and TRBJ2-4; D is unclear. Trimming pared 0 bases from V and 9 bases from J, leaving 13 bases between. From germline, CDR1 is SGDLS and CDR2 YYNGEE. The CDR3 spans 14 residues. CDR3 DNA: TGTGCCAGCAGCGTAGGAGACCTGGGCGGCATTCAGTACTTC. Its translation is CASSVGDLGGIQYF.

Worth noting for this clonotype: A read error may be the cause here, since a much bigger clone is one base away. The conserved phenylalanine or tryptophan normally closing the CDR3 is absent here, so this likely arose from a read error. DNA for the CDR3: TGTTCCAGCAGAGGGACAGTCAGAACCGGGGAGCTGTTTCTT. Translated: CSSRGTVRTGELFL. V usage is TRBV28 and J usage is TRBJ2-2, with 7 bases identical to TRBD1. CDR1 is MDHEN and CDR2 is SYDVKM in the germline V gene. This CDR3 is 14 amino acids long.

The chain uses TRBV18 and TRBJ2-5; TRBD2 matches 7 bases. Germline trimming cut 3 bases from V and 5 bases from J; bases unmatched to any gene: 24. Germline V gene lookup returns CDR1 KGHSH and CDR2 LQKENI. This CDR3 has 20 residues. This CDR3 reads CASSPRSPGLAGNFSETQYF. The CDR3 region has the DNA TGTGCCAGCTCACCGAGGAGTCCGGGATTAGCGGGTAACTTCTCGGAGACCCAGTACTTC.

This chain joins TRBV7-9 and TRBJ2-3; either TRBD1 or TRBD2 may fit D (5 bases each). This CDR3 contains 14 residues. Trimming stripped 2 bases from V and 6 bases from J, with 12 bases between. Looked up from germline, CDR1 is SEHNR and CDR2 is FQNEAQ (reference sequence). The CDR3, as DNA: TGTGCCAGCAGCTTAACGGGGCGCGCGGATACGCAGTATTTT. This sequence encodes CASSLTGRADTQYF. The full variable domain, in which reference TRBV7-9 and TRBJ2-3 provide the parts outside the CDR3, is DTGVSQNPRHKITKRGQNVTFRCDPISEHNRLYWYRQTLGQGPEFLTYFQNEAQLEKSRLLSDRFSAERPKGSFSTLEIQRTEQGDSAMYLCASSLTGRADTQYFGPGTRLTVL.

This clonotype was seen at least ten times. The chain carries TRBV4-1 and TRBJ2-2, with D unresolved. Germline V gene sequence: CDR1 MGHRA, CDR2 YSYEKL. V was cut by 5 bases and J by 5 bases, with 6 bases left in between. This CDR3 is 12 amino acids long. CDR3 amino acids: CASSDGTGELFF. CDR3 sequence (DNA): TGCGCCAGCAGCGACGGGACCGGGGAGCTGTTTTTT.

This clonotype was seen repeatedly, ten times or more. The V gene is TRBV18, the J gene TRBJ1-4, with 8 nucleotides matching TRBD1. The CDR3 loop spans 16 amino acids. CDR1 and CDR2 from the germline V gene are KGHSH and LQKENI. V shed 3 bases and J 6 bases; nucleotides not matched to a gene: 9. CDR3 bases: TGTGCCAGCTCACCTTCTGGGCAGGGGGCCGATGAAAAACTGTTTTTT. It yields the protein CASSPSGQGADEKLFF. Filled out from reference TRBV18 and TRBJ1-4, the complete variable domain reads NAGVMQNPRHLVRRRGQEARLRCSPMKGHSHVYWYRQLPEEGLKFMVYLQKENIIDESGMPKERFSAEFPKEGPSILRIQQVVRGDSAAYFCASSPSGQGADEKLFFGSGTQLSVL.

This clonotype was counted many times. The V call is TRBV2, the J call TRBJ1-1, with D unclear. Per the germline V gene, CDR1 is SNHLY and CDR2 is FYNNEI. V shed 2 bases and J shed 2 bases, with 6 bases lying between them. The CDR3 length is 13 residues. CDR3: CASSERRNTEAFF. CDR3 DNA: TGTGCCAGCAGTGAACGAAGAAACACTGAAGCTTTCTTT. The full variable domain, its missing parts supplied by reference TRBV2 and TRBJ1-1, is EPEVTQTPSHQVTQMGQEVILRCVPISNHLYFYWYRQILGQKVEFLVSFYNNEISEKSEIFDDQFSVERPDGSNFTLKIRSTKLEDSAMYFCASSERRNTEAFFGQGTRLTVV.